This T cell receptor beta chain derives from a study of shared clonotypes between healthy human individuals. Findings and caveats of the study: Blood was the only sampled material, and tissue repertoires likely differ.

The trim removed 2 bases at V and 8 bases at J, leaving 5 bases unmatched. The germline gives CDR1 SGDLS, CDR2 YYNGEE. This CDR3 has 14 amino acids. Over several immunoSEQ plates, each subset's genomic DNA was distributed in even portions. Loaded into unsorted PBMC replicate PCRs was about 0.3 ug DNA, 30,000 to 35,000 T cell genomes. Original processing methods: ImmunoSEQ output lacked quality scores and full-length reads, limiting matched filtering. This table comes from immunoSEQ multiplex PCR, and its TCRdb copy is limited to in-frame clones, with some not included. From that table come the V and J calls and clone size; the DNA was used to work out D and trimming. The sample contains about 490,000 clones, roughly 80% of which appear only once. As to this clone: What it binds is not known.

The sample was PBMCs. The chain combines TRBV9 with TRBJ2-1, with 9 nucleotides matching TRBD2. The sequence was obtained from a woman aged 40 to 50 in good health. Some clones in this sample may be carry-over from other donors' samples. CDR3 DNA: TGTGCCAGCAGCGTGGGGACTAGCTTCCATGAGCAGTTCTTC. Translating gives CASSVGTSFHEQFF.